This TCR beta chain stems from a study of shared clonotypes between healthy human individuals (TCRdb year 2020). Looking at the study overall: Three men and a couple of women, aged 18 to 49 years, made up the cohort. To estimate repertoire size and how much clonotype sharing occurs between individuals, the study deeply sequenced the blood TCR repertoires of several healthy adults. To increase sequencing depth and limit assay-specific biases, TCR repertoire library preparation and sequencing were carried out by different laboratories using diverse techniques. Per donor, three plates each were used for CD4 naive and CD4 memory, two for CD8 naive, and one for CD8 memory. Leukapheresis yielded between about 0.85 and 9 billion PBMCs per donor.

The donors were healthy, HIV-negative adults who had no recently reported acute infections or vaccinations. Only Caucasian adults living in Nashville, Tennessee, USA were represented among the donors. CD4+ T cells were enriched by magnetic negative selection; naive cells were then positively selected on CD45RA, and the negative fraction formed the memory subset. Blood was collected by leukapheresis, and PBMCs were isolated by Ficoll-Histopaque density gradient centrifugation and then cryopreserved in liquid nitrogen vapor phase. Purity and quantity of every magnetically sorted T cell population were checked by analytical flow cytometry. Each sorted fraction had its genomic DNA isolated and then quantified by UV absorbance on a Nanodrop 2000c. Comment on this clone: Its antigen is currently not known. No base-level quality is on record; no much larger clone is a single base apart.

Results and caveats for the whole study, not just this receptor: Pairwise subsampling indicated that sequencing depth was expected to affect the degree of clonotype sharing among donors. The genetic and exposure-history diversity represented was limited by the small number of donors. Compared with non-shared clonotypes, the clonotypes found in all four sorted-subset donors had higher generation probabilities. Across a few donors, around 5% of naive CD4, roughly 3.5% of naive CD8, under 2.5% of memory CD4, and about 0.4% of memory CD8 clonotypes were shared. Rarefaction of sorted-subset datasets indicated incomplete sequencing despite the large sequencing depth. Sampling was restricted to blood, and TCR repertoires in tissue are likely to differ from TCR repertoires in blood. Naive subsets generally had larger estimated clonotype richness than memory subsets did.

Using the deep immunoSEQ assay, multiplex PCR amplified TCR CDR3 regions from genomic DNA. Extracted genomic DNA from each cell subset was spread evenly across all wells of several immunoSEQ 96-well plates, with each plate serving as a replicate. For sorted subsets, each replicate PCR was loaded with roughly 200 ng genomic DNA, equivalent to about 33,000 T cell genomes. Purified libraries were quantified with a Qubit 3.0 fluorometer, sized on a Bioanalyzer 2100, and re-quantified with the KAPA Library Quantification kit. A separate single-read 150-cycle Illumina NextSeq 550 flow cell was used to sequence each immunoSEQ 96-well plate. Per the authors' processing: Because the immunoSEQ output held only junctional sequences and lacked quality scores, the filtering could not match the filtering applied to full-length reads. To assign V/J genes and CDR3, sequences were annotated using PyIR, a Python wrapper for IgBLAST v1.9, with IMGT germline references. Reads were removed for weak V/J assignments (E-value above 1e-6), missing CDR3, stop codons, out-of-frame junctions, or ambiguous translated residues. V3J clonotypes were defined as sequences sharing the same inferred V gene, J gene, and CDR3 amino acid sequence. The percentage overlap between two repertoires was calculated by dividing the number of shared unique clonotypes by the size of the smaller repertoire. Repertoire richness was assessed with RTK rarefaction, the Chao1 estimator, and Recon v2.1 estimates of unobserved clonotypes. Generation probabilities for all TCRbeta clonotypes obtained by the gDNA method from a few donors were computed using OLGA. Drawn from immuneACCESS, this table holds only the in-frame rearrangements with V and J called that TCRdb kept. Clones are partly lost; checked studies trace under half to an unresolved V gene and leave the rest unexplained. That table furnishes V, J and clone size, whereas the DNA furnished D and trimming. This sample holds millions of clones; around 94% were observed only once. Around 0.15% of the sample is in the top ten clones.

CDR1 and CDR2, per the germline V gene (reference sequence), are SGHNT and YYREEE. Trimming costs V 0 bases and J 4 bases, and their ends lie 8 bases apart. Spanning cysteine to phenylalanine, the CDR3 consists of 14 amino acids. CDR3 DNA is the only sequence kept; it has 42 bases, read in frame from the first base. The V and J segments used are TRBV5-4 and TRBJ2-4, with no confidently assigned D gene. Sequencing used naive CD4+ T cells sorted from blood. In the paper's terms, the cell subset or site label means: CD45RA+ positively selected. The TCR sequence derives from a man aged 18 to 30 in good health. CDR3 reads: CASSLDSLKNIQYF. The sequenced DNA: TGTGCCAGCAGCTTGGATTCGTTAAAAAACATTCAGTACTTC. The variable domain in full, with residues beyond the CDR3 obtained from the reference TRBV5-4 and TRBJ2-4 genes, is ETGVTQSPTHLIKTRGQQVTLRCSSQSGHNTVSWYQQALGQGPQFIFQYYREEENGRGNFPPRFSGLQFPNYSSELNVNALELDDSALYLCASSLDSLKNIQYFGAGTRLSVL.